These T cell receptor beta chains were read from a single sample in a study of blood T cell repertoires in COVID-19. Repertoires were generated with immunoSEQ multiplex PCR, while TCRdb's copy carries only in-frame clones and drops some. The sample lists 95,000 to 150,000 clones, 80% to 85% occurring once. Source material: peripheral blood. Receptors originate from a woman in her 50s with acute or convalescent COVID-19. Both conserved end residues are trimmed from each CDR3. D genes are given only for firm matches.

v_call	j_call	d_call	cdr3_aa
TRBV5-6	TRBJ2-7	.	ASSLGRPYEQY
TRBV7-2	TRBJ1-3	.	ASSSQGVYSGNTIY
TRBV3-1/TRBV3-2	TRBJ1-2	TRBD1	ASSKNGQGRNYGYT
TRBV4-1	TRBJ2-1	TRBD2	ASSQGSTSGPYNEQF
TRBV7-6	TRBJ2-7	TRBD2	ASSPRTSVRYEQY
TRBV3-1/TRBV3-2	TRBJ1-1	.	ASSSGVSTEAF
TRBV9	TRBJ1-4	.	ASSVGGGTNEKLF
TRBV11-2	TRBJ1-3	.	ASSLWGRGNTIY
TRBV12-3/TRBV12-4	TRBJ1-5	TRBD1	ASRTDRGPQH
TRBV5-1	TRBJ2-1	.	ASSSSTYNEQF
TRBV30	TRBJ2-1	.	AWSVLETQF
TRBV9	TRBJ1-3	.	ASSETGTSGNTIY
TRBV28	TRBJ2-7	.	ASSSPGLNYEQY
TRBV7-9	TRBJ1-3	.	ASSFSGVSGNTIY
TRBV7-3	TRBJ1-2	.	ASSQNSGIVGYT
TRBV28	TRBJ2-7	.	ASSQWGESSYEQY
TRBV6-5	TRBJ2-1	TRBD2	ASSTGTSGRHEQF
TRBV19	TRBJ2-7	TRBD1	ASKDRAGDEQY
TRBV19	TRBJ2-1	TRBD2	ASKEAGVSGYNEQF
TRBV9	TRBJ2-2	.	ASQPGTLKGELF
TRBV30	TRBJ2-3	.	AWSVRGIGADTQY
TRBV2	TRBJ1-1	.	ASSLDNTEAF
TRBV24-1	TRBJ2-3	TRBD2	ATSYQRGTTDTQY
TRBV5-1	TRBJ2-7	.	ASSAGTLSSYEQY
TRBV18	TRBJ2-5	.	ASSELAPEGEETQY
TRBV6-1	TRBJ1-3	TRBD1	ASSELWTGTGNTIY
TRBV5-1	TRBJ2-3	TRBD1	ASSSGTVGTDTQY
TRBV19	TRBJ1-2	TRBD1	ASSTRDRGDNYGYT
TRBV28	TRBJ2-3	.	ASSLARAGTDTQY
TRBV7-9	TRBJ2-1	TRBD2	ASSKGRGLANWYEQF
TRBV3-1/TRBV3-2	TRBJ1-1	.	ASSRQGGPEAF
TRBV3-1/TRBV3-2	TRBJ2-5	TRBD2	ASSLRTSGSIETQY
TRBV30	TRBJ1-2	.	AWSQVAYRGYT
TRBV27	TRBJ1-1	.	ASSLEANTEAF
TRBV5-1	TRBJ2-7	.	ASSLVSWEQY
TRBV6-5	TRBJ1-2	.	ASSYTKGQGNYGYT
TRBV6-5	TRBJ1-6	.	ASSYTPRLNSPLH
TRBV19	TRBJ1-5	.	ASSIVAGSGQPQH
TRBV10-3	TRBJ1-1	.	AISDEGYTEAF
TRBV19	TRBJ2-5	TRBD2	ASSHPSGPYQETQY